This TCR beta chain was retrieved from a study of molecular identifiers for immune sequencing clone quantification. Sorted naive CD8 T cells, 20,000 to 1,000,000, were sequenced from 10%, 30% or 50% RNA. The CD8+CD4-CCR7+CD45RA+ phenotype defined the sorted naive CD8 T cells. Bulk TCR libraries were made with methods that had been previously described and with listed TCR primers. From the PCR reads, TCRdb called clonotypes with MiXCR, one entry per CDR3 protein. This repertoire shows around 480,000 distinct CDR3 sequences, less than 30% found once; its top ten account for 0.7% to 0.9%. Germline-derived CDR1 and CDR2 are KGHSH and LQKENI. The CDR3 totals 15 residues. V dropped 3 bases and J dropped 4 bases, with 13 bases sitting between them. Overall study results and limits: More than 99% of effector molecules, versus under 1% of naive-cell molecules, belonged to clones above 20 RNA copies.

This clonotype was detected a few times. Its cognate antigen is unknown. Sequencing was done on a sample of naive CD8+ T cells from blood, with Jurkat cell RNA spiked in. Subset denoted: FACS-sorted CD8+CD4-CCR7+CD45RA+ naive T cells. The receptor's source is a human donor in good health. Some libraries in this study had Jurkat cell RNA spiked in. This chain uses TRBV18 with TRBJ2-1, with a weak D call TRBD1 (6 bases). CDR3 protein: CASSPPGTSYNEQFF. CDR3 sequence (DNA): TGTGCCAGCTCACCGCCCGGGACAAGTTACAATGAGCAGTTCTTC. The full variable domain, with the rest looked up from reference TRBV18 and TRBJ2-1, is NAGVMQNPRHLVRRRGQEARLRCSPMKGHSHVYWYRQLPEEGLKFMVYLQKENIIDESGMPKERFSAEFPKEGPSILRIQQVVRGDSAAYFCASSPPGTSYNEQFFGPGTRLTVL.